This T cell receptor (beta chain) was recovered during a study of cytomegalovirus exposure and HLA in healthy donors. Study-wide context: From HLA-typed donors, an early data release held some 80 million unique TCRs.

PCR employed 60 Vbeta and 13 Jbeta primers. TCRdb's table, derived via immunoSEQ multiplex PCR, lists solely in-frame clones and lacks some. Counted here are about 250,000 clones, 80% occurring once; the ten biggest clones make up 0.3% to 0.35%. Samples came from healthy bone marrow donors. Overall study findings and caveats: Despite most TCR sequences being rare, some public TCRs occurred in many donors. An analysis was carried out later, and it reportedly showed fewer N-insertions in an Asian-associated ancestry cluster than the approximately 680-donor mean.

As to this clone: Its antigen is still unknown.

V gave up 5 bases and J gave up 4 bases, with 12 bases separating them. The CDR3 runs to 14 residues. Germline V gene data show CDR1 as LNHNV and CDR2 as YYDKDF (reference sequence). The specimen was PBMCs. This sequence originates from a girl aged 2 to 10 in good health and CMV-seronegative. This chain uses TRBV15 with TRBJ1-5; no clear D. CDR3 in DNA: TGTGCCACCAGCGTAGGGAGACAAAATCAGCCCCAGCATTTT. This gives the protein CATSVGRQNQPQHF.